Shown below are 32 T cell receptor beta chains from a single sample sequenced in a study of blood T cell repertoires in COVID-19. Assay used: immunoSEQ multiplex PCR; TCRdb lists only in-frame clones, some missing. The sample contains about 240,000 clones, about 90% of which appear only once. The sequenced material came from PBMCs or T cells enriched from blood (not recorded which). The receptor source for this set is a woman between 35 and 50 years old with acute COVID-19.

The chain recombines TRBV11-3 with TRBJ2-2; maybe TRBD2 (6 bases). V was trimmed by 3 bases and J by 4 bases, leaving 12 bases between them. The CDR3 loop spans 15 amino acids. Looked up from germline, CDR1 is SGHNT and CDR2 is YENEEA. The CDR3 DNA sequence: TGTGCCAGCAGCTTTATCGGGGGAGGCACCGGGGAGCTGTTTTTT. As protein: CASSFIGGGTGELFF.

The chain uses TRBV18 and TRBJ2-2, with 7 bases that match TRBD1. The CDR3 totals 16 residues. V lost 3 bases, J lost 0 bases, and 4 bases stayed unmatched. Germline V gene sequence: CDR1 KGHSH, CDR2 LQKENI. The CDR3 loop is CASSPPGTANTGELFF. The CDR3 nucleotides are TGTGCCAGCTCACCCCCCGGGACAGCGAACACCGGGGAGCTGTTTTTT.

The genes are TRBV9 and TRBJ2-3, with 10 bases aligning to TRBD2. Germline V gene lookup returns CDR1 SGDLS and CDR2 YYNGEE. CDR3 length: 14 residues. V lost 3 bases, J lost 6 bases, and 4 bases stayed unmatched. In DNA form, the CDR3 reads TGTGCCAGCAGCGCCTCGGGACTAGCGGATACGCAGTATTTT. Translated, it gives CASSASGLADTQYF. Supplemented by reference TRBV9 and TRBJ2-3, the full variable domain reads DSGVTQTPKHLITATGQRVTLRCSPRSGDLSVYWYQQSLDQGLQFLIQYYNGEERAKGNILERFSAQQFPDLHSELNLSSLELGDSALYFCASSASGLADTQYFGPGTRLTVL.

This clone came up once. This sequence joins TRBV30 and TRBJ2-5; 12 bases are shared with TRBD2. The V segment lost 0 bases and the J segment 4 bases; nucleotides outside the gene matches: 12. This CDR3 comprises 18 residues. The V gene's germline CDR1 is GTSNPN and CDR2 SVGIG (reference sequence). The CDR3 protein is CAWSVQGGGTSGRETQYF. CDR3 bases: TGTGCCTGGAGTGTACAAGGTGGGGGGACTAGCGGGCGAGAGACCCAGTACTTC.

This clone was seen more than once but under ten times. The rearrangement joins TRBV9 to TRBJ2-7; 8 bases line up with TRBD2. This CDR3 is 12 amino acids long. Per the germline V gene, CDR1 is SGDLS and CDR2 is YYNGEE. V lost 9 bases and J lost 5; bases outside the gene matches: 7. Here the CDR3 DNA reads TGTGCCATCCACCGGGGGGGGGACGAGCAGTACTTC. Translation gives CAIHRGGDEQYF.

The J gene is TRBJ2-7, the V gene TRBV11-3; 11 nucleotides line up with TRBD2. CDR3 length: 16 amino acids. The V gene's germline CDR1 is SGHNT and CDR2 YENEEA. V lost 6 bases to trimming and J lost 5 bases; unmatched junction nucleotides: 12. The CDR3: CASRSGLAALSHEQYF. In DNA form, the CDR3 reads TGTGCCAGCAGATCGGGACTAGCGGCACTATCCCACGAGCAGTACTTC.

The chain employs TRBV19 and TRBJ1-2, with D tentatively TRBD1 (5 bases). CDR3 length: 13 amino acids. Germline V lookup: CDR1 LNHDA, CDR2 SQIVND (reference sequence). Trimming took off 3 bases at V and 5 bases at J, with 10 bases between the two ends. CDR3 nucleotide sequence: TGTGCCAGTAGTATGACCGGGGGGTATGGCTACACCTTC. As protein: CASSMTGGYGYTF.

This clone occurred once. The junction differs from germline at one of its ends, possibly a read error. The CDR3 protein is CASSLGLAGYGQYF. CDR3 coding DNA: TGTGCCAGCAGCTTGGGACTAGCAGGGTACGGGCAGTACTTC. V is TRBV7-9 and J is TRBJ2-7, with 9 positions matching TRBD2. Germline loops: CDR1 SEHNR, CDR2 FQNEAQ (reference sequence). The CDR3 is 14 residues long.

This clone came up once. CDR3 loop: CASSYSPTLSTDTQYF. The DNA for the CDR3 is TGTGCCAGCAGTTACTCGCCTACTTTAAGCACAGATACGCAGTATTTT. The chain is built from TRBV6-2 or TRBV6-3 and TRBJ2-3; D gene unclear. CDR3 size: 16 residues. Germline V gene sequence: CDR1 MNHEY, CDR2 SVGEGT. V lost 0 bases and J lost 0, with 10 bases in between.

The chain recombines TRBV27 with TRBJ2-7, with 13 nucleotides matching TRBD2. CDR1 MNHEY and CDR2 SMNVEV come from the germline V gene (reference sequence). The V and J ends lost 5 bases and 4 bases, in that order; junction bases with no gene match: 8. This CDR3 region has 16 residues. The CDR3 DNA reads TGTGCCAGCAGTCGATTACTAGCGGGAGGGCCTTACGAGCAGTACTTC. Encoded protein: CASSRLLAGGPYEQYF.

V and J are TRBV25-1 and TRBJ2-7, with D possibly matching TRBD1 (5 bases). Germline V lookup: CDR1 MGHDK, CDR2 SYGVNS. The V and J ends lost 0 bases and 6 bases respectively, with 9 bases between them. The CDR3 covers 13 residues. The DNA for the CDR3 is TGTGCCAGCAGTGAATATGGTGGGGCCGAGCAGTACTTC. Its translation: CASSEYGGAEQYF.

This rearrangement joins TRBV10-1 to TRBJ2-1; 8 nucleotides align to TRBD2. The CDR3 contains 17 residues. V trimming: 0 bases; J trimming: 4 bases; junction bases outside the gene matches: 8. Germline V gene lookup returns CDR1 WNHNN and CDR2 SYGVQD (reference sequence). CDR3: CASSESRAGALYNEQFF. The CDR3, as DNA: TGCGCCAGCAGTGAGTCTCGAGCGGGAGCGCTGTACAATGAGCAGTTCTTC.

CDR3 nucleotide sequence: TGTGCCAGCAGCTTAACGTTTCCTAGCGGGAGATCTGGAGAGACCCAGTACTTC. Its protein product is CASSLTFPSGRSGETQYF. This sequence joins TRBV7-3 and TRBJ2-5; 10 bases agree with TRBD2. V was pared by 0 bases and J by 4 bases, with 11 bases of the junction left unmatched. This CDR3 region has 18 residues. Germline CDR1 is SGHTA and CDR2 is FQGTGA.

This clone was counted once. The genes are TRBV15 and TRBJ2-1; 11 bases are a match to TRBD1. Germline values: CDR1 LNHNV, CDR2 YYDKDF (reference sequence). The V and J ends lost 3 bases and 8 bases, in that order; junction bases with no gene match: 0. The CDR3 totals 13 residues. The CDR3, as DNA: TGTGCCACCAGCAGGGACAGGGGGCATGAGCAGTTCTTC. Its translation is CATSRDRGHEQFF.

The chain has TRBV29-1 and TRBJ2-7; no definite D call. V was trimmed by 6 bases and J by 2 bases, leaving 17 bases between them. Germline CDR1 SQVTM, CDR2 ANQGSEA. The CDR3 has 14 amino acids. CDR3 sequence: CSVTPPERPYEQYF. For the CDR3, the DNA is TGCAGCGTCACCCCTCCGGAGAGACCCTACGAGCAGTACTTC.

A single count supports this clone. The rearrangement uses TRBV5-6 and TRBJ2-1; D may be TRBD2 (6 bases). The CDR3 has 16 amino acids. V was cut by 2 bases and J by 0 bases, with 12 bases left in between. Germline CDR1 and CDR2: SGHDT and YYEEEE. In nucleotides, the CDR3 is TGTGCCAGCAGCTTTCTACGCGGGGCCTCCTACAATGAGCAGTTCTTC. Its protein product is CASSFLRGASYNEQFF.

This clone was picked up a small number of times. The chain combines TRBV11-2 with TRBJ2-6, with D hard to call. V lost 5 bases and J 0 bases, leaving 11 bases between the germline ends. CDR3 size: 16 residues. Germline V CDR1 and CDR2: SGHAT, FQNNGV. The CDR3 nucleotides read TGTGCCAGCAGCCGGAGCGTCAGCTCTGGGGCCAACGTCCTGACTTTC. Its translation: CASSRSVSSGANVLTF.

The V call is TRBV4-2, the J call TRBJ1-2; 10 bases agree with TRBD1. This CDR3 region has 14 residues. Trimming removed 4 bases from V and 10 bases from J; junction bases left unmatched: 9. Looked up from germline, CDR1 is LGHNA and CDR2 is YNFKEQ. The CDR3 loop reads CASSPLSGQGPYTF. In DNA, the CDR3 is TGTGCCAGCAGCCCACTCTCGGGACAGGGGCCCTACACCTTC.

The chain combines TRBV20-1 with TRBJ2-1; 9 positions agree with TRBD2. Germline V gene sequence: CDR1 DFQATT, CDR2 SNEGSKA (reference sequence). The CDR3 runs to 15 residues. Trimming took 3 bases from V and 7 from J; bases not matched to a gene: 10. The CDR3 DNA is TGCAGTGCTAGTGTCGACGGCGGGAGGGATAATGAGCAGTTCTTC. Protein product: CSASVDGGRDNEQFF.

The chain couples TRBV11-3 to TRBJ2-7; 10 positions agree with TRBD1. The CDR3 loop spans 16 amino acids. Trimming cost V 1 base and J 1 base; bases outside gene matches: 4. Germline lookup yields CDR1 SGHNT and CDR2 YENEEA. The CDR3 loop reads CASSLGGDRGSYEQYF. The CDR3 DNA follows: TGTGCCAGCAGCTTAGGAGGGGACAGGGGTTCCTACGAGCAGTACTTC. The full variable domain, rest sourced from reference TRBV11-3 and TRBJ2-7, is EAGVVQSPRYKIIEKKQPVAFWCNPISGHNTLYWYLQNLGQGPELLIRYENEEAVDDSQLPKDRFSAERLKGVDSTLKIQPAELGDSAVYLCASSLGGDRGSYEQYFGPGTRLTVT.

The chain links TRBV6-6 to TRBJ1-5, with D perhaps TRBD1 (5 bases). The V gene's germline CDR1 is MNHNY and CDR2 SVGAGI (reference sequence). The CDR3 extends over 17 amino acids. Trimming stripped 5 bases from V and 0 bases from J, with 17 bases between. CDR3 loop: CASSPLGQGVSNQPQHF. For the CDR3, the DNA is TGTGCCAGCAGTCCCCTGGGGCAGGGTGTTAGCAATCAGCCCCAGCATTTT.

This clone showed up just once. The chain recombines TRBV19 with TRBJ1-2; possibly TRBD1 for D (5 bases). Germline CDR1 and CDR2: LNHDA and SQIVND (reference sequence). V was trimmed by 5 bases and J by 7 bases, leaving 11 bases between them. There are 12 residues in the CDR3. Here the CDR3 reads CASSFPGAGYTF. CDR3 sequence (DNA): TGTGCCAGTAGTTTCCCTGGGGCTGGCTACACCTTC.

The chain uses TRBV21-1 and TRBJ2-7; TRBD2 was called by the table and not checked on the DNA. TRBV21-1 is described as a pseudogene. This CDR3 is built from 15 residues. The CDR3 is CASSKAPPRAYEQYF. CDR3 DNA: TGTGCCAGCAGCAAAGCCCCGCCTAGAGCCTACGAGCAGTACTTC.

V and J are TRBV5-1 and TRBJ1-2, with 7 bases that match TRBD1. CDR3 length equals 15 residues. V was clipped by 1 base and J by 5 bases; unmatched bases: 8. The V gene's germline CDR1 is SGHRS and CDR2 YFSETQ. CDR3 nucleotide sequence: TGCGCCAGCAGCTTGTCGGAGGGGGCGAGGTATGGCTACACCTTC. Its protein product is CASSLSEGARYGYTF.

The chain links TRBV19 to TRBJ1-3, with 8 bases identical to TRBD1. Looked up from germline, CDR1 is LNHDA and CDR2 is SQIVND (reference sequence). The V segment lost 4 bases and the J segment 0 bases; nucleotides outside the gene matches: 2. There are 15 residues in the CDR3. The CDR3 DNA is TGTGCCAGTAGTAGAGGGACAGGCTCTGGAAACACCATATATTTT. It translates to CASSRGTGSGNTIYF. The variable domain in full, with the rest retrieved from reference TRBV19 and TRBJ1-3, is DGGITQSPKYLFRKEGQNVTLSCEQNLNHDAMYWYRQDPGQGLRLIYYSQIVNDFQKGDIAEGYSVSREKKESFPLTVTSAQKNPTAFYLCASSRGTGSGNTIYFGEGSWLTVV.

The chain links TRBV5-1 to TRBJ2-1; 7 nucleotides align to TRBD2. The CDR3 runs 17 residues. Unmatched junction bases numbered 13, after V lost 7 bases and J lost 0 bases. CDR1 and CDR2 (germline): SGHRS, YFSETQ. The CDR3 nucleotides are TGCGCCAGCGGCCCATATACTAGCGACCCCTCCTACAATGAGCAGTTCTTC. It specifies CASGPYTSDPSYNEQFF.

The chain is built from TRBV5-1 and TRBJ2-3; 9 bases agree with TRBD2. Germline CDR1 is SGHRS and CDR2 is YFSETQ. The junction had 10 bases not matched to a gene; V was cut back by 5 bases and J by 0 bases. The CDR3 is made up of 17 amino acids. This CDR3 is CASSSRAGGTSTDTQYF. CDR3 nucleotides: TGCGCCAGCAGTTCTCGAGCGGGAGGTACTAGCACAGATACGCAGTATTTT.

J is TRBJ1-3 and V is TRBV5-1, with TRBD1 identical over 7 bases. Trimming cost V 4 bases and J 2 bases; bases outside gene matches: 3. There are 14 residues in the CDR3. The germline gives CDR1 SGHRS, CDR2 YFSETQ. The CDR3: CASSIDRAGNTIYF. The CDR3 DNA reads as TGCGCCAGCAGCATAGACAGGGCTGGAAACACCATATATTTT.

V usage is TRBV27 and J usage is TRBJ2-2; D unresolved. The germline CDR1 and CDR2 sequences are MNHEY and SMNVEV (reference sequence). The CDR3 extends over 17 amino acids. The germline V and J ends were trimmed by 1 base and 0 bases, with 12 bases remaining between them. CDR3 in amino acids: CASSLFIRQTNTGELFF. The DNA of the CDR3 is TGTGCCAGCAGTTTATTCATTCGACAAACGAACACCGGGGAGCTGTTTTTT.

This chain uses TRBV27 with TRBJ1-6; possibly TRBD1 for D (6 bases). Germline V lookup: CDR1 MNHEY, CDR2 SMNVEV (reference sequence). This CDR3 comprises 15 residues. V was shortened by 2 bases and J by 7 bases, with 12 bases between the two germline ends. CDR3 DNA: TGTGCCAGCAGTTTACTGGGACAACCGAATTCACCCCTCCACTTT. Amino acids: CASSLLGQPNSPLHF.

V is TRBV19 and J is TRBJ2-7, with TRBD2 matching over 10 bases. Trimming removed 10 bases from V and 2 bases from J; junction bases left unmatched: 5. CDR3 size: 13 residues. Germline V gene lookup returns CDR1 LNHDA and CDR2 SQIVND (reference sequence). CDR3 region: CATSGRAPYEQYF. As DNA, the CDR3 is TGTGCCACCAGCGGGAGGGCCCCCTACGAGCAGTACTTC. Using reference TRBV19 and TRBJ2-7 for the parts outside the CDR3, the full variable domain is DGGITQSPKYLFRKEGQNVTLSCEQNLNHDAMYWYRQDPGQGLRLIYYSQIVNDFQKGDIAEGYSVSREKKESFPLTVTSAQKNPTAFYLCATSGRAPYEQYFGPGTRLTVT.

The V gene is TRBV7-6, the J gene TRBJ1-3, with D possibly TRBD1 on 6 matching bases. The CDR3 is made up of 16 amino acids. The germline V gene has CDR1 SGHVS and CDR2 FNYEAQ. The V gene lost 2 bases and the J gene lost 0 bases, with 11 bases spanning the gap. The CDR3 loop is CASSLKQGLSGNTIYF. The CDR3 DNA sequence: TGTGCCAGCAGCTTAAAACAGGGCCTCTCTGGAAACACCATATATTTT. Filled out from reference TRBV7-6 and TRBJ1-3, the complete variable domain reads GAGVSQSPRYKVTKRGQDVALRCDPISGHVSLYWYRQALGQGPEFLTYFNYEAQQDKSGLPNDRFSAERPEGSISTLTIQRTEQRDSAMYRCASSLKQGLSGNTIYFGEGSWLTVV.